The clone carrying this T cell receptor beta chain was observed a handful of times. The antigen is undetermined. This record comes from a study of post-analysis software for immune sequencing data. Notes on the study in general: Higher frequency in patients than in controls was seen for roughly five TRBV segments, with TRBV5-6, TRBV5-1 and TRBV20-1 among them.

The CDR3 has 13 residues. CDR1 MNHEY and CDR2 SVGEGT come from the germline V gene. Trimming took 0 bases from V and 12 from J, leaving 14 bases between them. Unique molecular identifiers tagged the TCR beta cDNA libraries. MiXCR, run by TCRdb on the PCR reads, gives a single entry per CDR3 protein. Counted here are a few hundred thousand distinct CDR3 sequences, 35% to 45% occurring once; the ten biggest clones make up approximately 7.7%. Sequencing input: blood. This receptor was obtained from a girl between 2 and 10 years old with multiple sclerosis. The rearrangement joins TRBV6-2 or TRBV6-3 to TRBJ2-5; unclear D gene. The CDR3 DNA reads as TGTGCCAGCAGTTACTCGAAGGTGCGGATGGAGTACTTC. It codes for CASSYSKVRMEYF.